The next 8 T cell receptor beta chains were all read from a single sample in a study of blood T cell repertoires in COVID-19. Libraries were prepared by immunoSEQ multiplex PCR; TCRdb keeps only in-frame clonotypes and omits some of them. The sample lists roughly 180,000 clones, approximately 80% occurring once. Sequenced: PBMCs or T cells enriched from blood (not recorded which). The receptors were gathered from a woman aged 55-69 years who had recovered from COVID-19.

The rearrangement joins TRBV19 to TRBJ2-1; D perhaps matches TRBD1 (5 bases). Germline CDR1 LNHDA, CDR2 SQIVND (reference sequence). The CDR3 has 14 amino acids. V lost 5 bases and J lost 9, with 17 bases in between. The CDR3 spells CASSAVQGRAEQFF. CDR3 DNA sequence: TGTGCCAGTAGTGCGGTCCAGGGAAGGGCTGAGCAGTTCTTC.

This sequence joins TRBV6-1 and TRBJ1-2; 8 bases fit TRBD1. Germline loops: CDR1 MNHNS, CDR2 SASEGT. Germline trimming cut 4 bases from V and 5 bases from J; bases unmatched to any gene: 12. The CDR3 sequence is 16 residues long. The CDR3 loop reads CASSGGTGPAGYGYTF. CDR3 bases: TGTGCCAGCAGTGGAGGGACAGGCCCCGCGGGGTATGGCTACACCTTC.

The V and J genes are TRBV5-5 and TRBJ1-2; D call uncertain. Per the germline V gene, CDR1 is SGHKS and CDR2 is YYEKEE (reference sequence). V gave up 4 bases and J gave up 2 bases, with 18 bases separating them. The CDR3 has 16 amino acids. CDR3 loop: CASSPRLVLTNYGYTF. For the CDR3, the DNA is TGTGCCAGCAGCCCGAGGTTGGTCCTCACGAACTATGGCTACACCTTC.

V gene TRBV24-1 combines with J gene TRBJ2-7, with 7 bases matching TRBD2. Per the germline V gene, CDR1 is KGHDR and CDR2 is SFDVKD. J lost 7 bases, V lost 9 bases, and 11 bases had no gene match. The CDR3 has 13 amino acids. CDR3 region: CATGAGATEEQYF. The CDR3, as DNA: TGTGCCACCGGGGCGGGAGCGACGGAGGAGCAGTACTTC.

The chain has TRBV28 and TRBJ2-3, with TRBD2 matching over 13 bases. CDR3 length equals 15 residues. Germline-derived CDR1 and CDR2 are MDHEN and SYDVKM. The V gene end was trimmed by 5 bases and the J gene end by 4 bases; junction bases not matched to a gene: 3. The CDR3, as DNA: TGTGCCAGCAGTACTACTAGCGGGAGGGCAGATACGCAGTATTTT. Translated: CASSTTSGRADTQYF.

The CDR3 spells CASSLVSRAYTLNTEAFF. CDR3 in DNA: TGCGCCAGCAGCTTGGTTTCCAGGGCCTACACCTTGAACACTGAAGCTTTCTTT. The chain is built from TRBV5-1 and TRBJ1-1; maybe TRBD1 (5 bases). V lost 0 bases, J lost 0 bases, and 18 bases lay in between. The CDR3 is 18 amino acids. The germline CDR1 and CDR2 sequences are SGHRS and YFSETQ. The whole variable domain, remainder taken from reference TRBV5-1 and TRBJ1-1, is KAGVTQTPRYLIKTRGQQVTLSCSPISGHRSVSWYQQTPGQGLQFLFEYFSETQRNKGNFPGRFSGRQFSNSRSEMNVSTLELGDSALYLCASSLVSRAYTLNTEAFFGQGTRLTVV.

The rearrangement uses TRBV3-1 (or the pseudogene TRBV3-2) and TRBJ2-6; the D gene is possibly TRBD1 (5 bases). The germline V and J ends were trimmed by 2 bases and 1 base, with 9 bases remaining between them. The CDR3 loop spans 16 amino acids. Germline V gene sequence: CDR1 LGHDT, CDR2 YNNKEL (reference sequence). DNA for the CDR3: TGTGCCAGCAGCCAAAACCCAGGGTCTGGGGCCAACGTCCTGACTTTC. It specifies CASSQNPGSGANVLTF.

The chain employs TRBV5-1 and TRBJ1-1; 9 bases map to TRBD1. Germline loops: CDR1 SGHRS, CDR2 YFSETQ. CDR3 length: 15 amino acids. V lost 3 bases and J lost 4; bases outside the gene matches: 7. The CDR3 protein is CASSSDRGFRTEAFF. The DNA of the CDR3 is TGCGCCAGCAGCTCGGACAGGGGTTTCCGCACTGAAGCTTTCTTT. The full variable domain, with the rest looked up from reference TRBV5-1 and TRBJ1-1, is KAGVTQTPRYLIKTRGQQVTLSCSPISGHRSVSWYQQTPGQGLQFLFEYFSETQRNKGNFPGRFSGRQFSNSRSEMNVSTLELGDSALYLCASSSDRGFRTEAFFGQGTRLTVV.